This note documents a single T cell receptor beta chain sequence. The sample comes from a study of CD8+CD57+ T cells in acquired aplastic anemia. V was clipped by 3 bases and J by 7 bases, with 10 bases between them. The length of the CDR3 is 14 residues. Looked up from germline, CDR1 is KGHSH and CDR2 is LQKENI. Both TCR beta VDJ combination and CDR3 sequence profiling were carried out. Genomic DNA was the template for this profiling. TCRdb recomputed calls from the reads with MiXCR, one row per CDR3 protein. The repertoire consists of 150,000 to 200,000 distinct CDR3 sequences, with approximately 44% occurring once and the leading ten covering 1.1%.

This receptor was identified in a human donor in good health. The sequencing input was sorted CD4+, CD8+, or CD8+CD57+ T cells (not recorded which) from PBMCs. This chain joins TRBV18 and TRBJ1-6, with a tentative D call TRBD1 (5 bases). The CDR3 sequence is CASSPKQENSPLHF. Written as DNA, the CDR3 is TGTGCCAGCTCACCGAAACAGGAGAATTCACCCCTCCACTTT.